Each of the 31 T cell receptor beta chains below was sequenced from the same sample in a study of blood T cells in healthy people across ages. Primed by a sample-barcoded 5' primer and a J-beta primer mix, a second PCR proceeded for about 7 to 11 cycles. TCRdb processed the 5' RACE reads anew with MiXCR; each CDR3 protein has one entry. The table has around 1,600,000 distinct CDR3 sequences, approximately 42% seen once. Sequences were obtained from blood. Receptors were obtained from a woman between 18 and 29 years old in good health.

CDR3 loop: CASSLSVILGQGVLYF. CDR3 DNA: TGTGCCAGCAGCTTATCTGTGATATTAGGACAGGGTGTTCTGTACTTC. The genes are TRBV7-2 and TRBJ2-7, with 8 bases that match TRBD1. Looked up from germline, CDR1 is SGHTA and CDR2 is FQGNSA. The CDR3 loop spans 16 amino acids. V shed 2 bases, J shed 12 bases, and the junction held 18 bases outside the gene matches.

The J gene is TRBJ2-5, the V gene TRBV20-1; TRBD2 is a possible D gene (5 bases). The J call could be wrong; TRBJ2-7 is a better fit for the DNA end. The length of the CDR3 is 15 residues. Germline-derived CDR1 and CDR2 are DFQATT and SNEGSKA (reference sequence). CDR3 region: CSAPRVAAAGYEQYF. The CDR3 DNA reads TGCAGTGCTCCCAGAGTGGCCGCCGCGGGTTACGAGCAGTACTTC.

The J gene is TRBJ1-5, the V gene TRBV6-2 or TRBV6-3; no firm D call. Trimming took off 6 bases at V and 3 bases at J, with 12 bases between the two ends. CDR3 length: 14 residues. Germline CDR1 is MNHEY and CDR2 is SVGEGT. The CDR3 DNA follows: TGTGCCAGCAGACAGACTATACTCAATCAGCCCCAGCATTTT. Protein: CASRQTILNQPQHF.

Only a few counts were recorded for this clonotype. The genes are TRBV6-1 and TRBJ2-5, with D tentatively TRBD2 (6 bases). CDR1 is MNHNS and CDR2 is SASEGT in the germline V gene. The CDR3 contains 15 residues. Trimming took off 1 base at V and 3 bases at J, with 12 bases between the two ends. CDR3 residues: CASSEGPGDEETQYF. CDR3 nucleotide sequence: TGTGCCAGCAGTGAAGGGCCGGGAGACGAAGAGACCCAGTACTTC.

In its sample, this clonotype was seen many times. The chain combines TRBV6-1 with TRBJ2-3; the D is unclear. This CDR3 region has 14 residues. V dropped 4 bases and J dropped 0 bases, with 8 bases sitting between them. Germline assignment: CDR1 MNHNS and CDR2 SASEGT. CDR3 bases: TGTGCCAGCAGTGTTGCGCTCAGCACAGATACGCAGTATTTT. It specifies CASSVALSTDTQYF.

This clonotype appeared a few times. This could be a read error, since a much larger clone is one nucleotide away. The rearrangement joins TRBV3-1 to TRBJ2-7; no clear D. The CDR3 is made up of 12 amino acids. CDR1 and CDR2 (germline): LGHDT, YNNKEL (reference sequence). V was shortened by 0 bases and J by 5 bases, with 5 bases between the two germline ends. The CDR3 spells CASSQDPHEQYF. CDR3 sequence (DNA): TGTGCCAGCAGCCAAGATCCCCACGAGCAGTACTTC.

The chain employs TRBV29-1 and TRBJ1-2; D is unresolved. CDR3 size: 14 residues. The V end lost 0 bases, the J end lost 6 bases, and 14 bases lay between the germline ends. Looked up from germline, CDR1 is SQVTM and CDR2 is ANQGSEA. CDR3 in amino acids: CSVEDVGASDGYTF. CDR3 nucleotide sequence: TGCAGCGTTGAAGATGTCGGAGCAAGTGATGGCTACACCTTC.

This clonotype was picked up one time. The chain recombines TRBV7-8 with TRBJ2-1; TRBD2 agrees at 7 bases. With 0 bases clipped from V and 9 bases from J, the junction kept 20 bases outside the gene matches. Germline loops: CDR1 SGHVS, CDR2 FQNEAQ. The CDR3 is 19 residues long. This chain's CDR3 is CASSLAYPSGRMKDTEQFF. CDR3 nucleotides: TGTGCCAGCAGCTTAGCGTATCCTAGCGGAAGGATGAAGGACACTGAGCAGTTCTTC.

The chain recombines TRBV27 with TRBJ1-2, with TRBD1 as a possible D gene (5 bases). Deletions cut 2 bases from V and 4 bases from J, with 11 bases between. The CDR3 totals 14 residues. The germline CDR1 and CDR2 sequences are MNHEY and SMNVEV (reference sequence). The CDR3 sequence is CASSLTGGIYGYTF. Written as DNA, the CDR3 is TGTGCCAGCAGTTTAACGGGGGGAATCTATGGCTACACCTTC.

The rearrangement links TRBV7-2 to TRBJ2-1; D remains unclear. The DNA matches TRBJ2-7 better at its end, which makes the J call doubtful. The CDR3 loop spans 20 amino acids. Germline V lookup: CDR1 SGHTA, CDR2 FQGNSA. As DNA, the CDR3 is TGTGCCAGCAGCTCAAAGCACCCGACGTCTTTCTTAAGCTCCTACAATGAGCAGTACTTC. Protein sequence: CASSSKHPTSFLSSYNEQYF.

The sample holds a few counts of this clonotype. This chain uses TRBV20-1 with TRBJ1-2; D unresolved. The length of the CDR3 is 13 residues. With 4 bases removed from V and 3 bases from J, the gap between germline ends came to 12 bases. CDR1 is DFQATT, CDR2 SNEGSKA, per germline (reference sequence). This chain's CDR3 is CSANRKSDYGYTF. DNA of the CDR3: TGCAGTGCTAACCGGAAGTCCGACTATGGCTACACCTTC.

This clonotype was observed once. The chain employs TRBV12-3 or TRBV12-4 and TRBJ2-1; D ambiguous. CDR3 size: 16 residues. The V and J ends lost 6 bases and 2 bases respectively, with 17 bases between them. The CDR3 spells CASSTALGYPYNEQFF. The CDR3 DNA is TGTGCCAGCAGCACCGCCCTGGGCTATCCCTACAATGAGCAGTTCTTC.

The chain is built from TRBV4-1 and TRBJ2-4, with D possibly TRBD1 on 6 matching bases. V was pared by 0 bases and J by 0 bases, with 12 bases between. Germline lookup yields CDR1 MGHRA and CDR2 YSYEKL. CDR3 length: 17 amino acids. The CDR3 DNA reads as TGCGCCAGCAGCCAAGAACCCGGGACACTAGCCAAAAACATTCAGTACTTC. As protein: CASSQEPGTLAKNIQYF.

CDR3 residues: CASSPMFGNEQYF. CDR3 nucleotides: TGTGCCAGCAGTCCGATGTTTGGGAATGAGCAGTACTTC. The chain has TRBV27 and TRBJ2-7, with D uncertain. Germline V gene data show CDR1 as MNHEY and CDR2 as SMNVEV (reference sequence). V lost 5 bases and J 7 bases, leaving 15 bases between the germline ends. This CDR3 comprises 13 residues.

In this sample, this clonotype turned up a few times. One junction end does not reproduce the germline sequence, and a read error may be involved. The J gene is TRBJ2-3, the V gene TRBV6-1; the match to TRBD1 covers 9 bases. This CDR3 spans 15 amino acids. Germline CDR1 and CDR2: MNHNS and SASEGT. The DNA for the CDR3 is TGTGCTAGCAGTGTACGGGACAGGGACACAGATACGCAGTATTTT. It translates to CASSVRDRDTDTQYF.

The table lists this clonotype with a few counts. The chain combines TRBV20-1 with TRBJ2-7; 9 nucleotides align to TRBD1. In germline, CDR1 is DFQATT, CDR2 SNEGSKA (reference sequence). The ends lost 2 bases at V and 4 bases at J; junction bases unmatched: 3. The CDR3 extends over 13 amino acids. The CDR3 reads CSARSDRGYEQYF. CDR3 DNA: TGCAGTGCTAGATCGGACAGGGGTTACGAGCAGTACTTC.

The CDR3 is CASSLGTSYETQYF. In nucleotides, the CDR3 is TGTGCCAGCAGTTTAGGGACTAGTTATGAGACCCAGTACTTC. V and J are TRBV12-3 or TRBV12-4 and TRBJ2-5; 7 bases line up with TRBD2. CDR3 length: 14 residues. After removal of 1 base from V and 5 bases from J, the junction contained 4 bases not matched to a gene.

The chain uses TRBV11-2 and TRBJ2-7; tentatively, D is TRBD2 (5 bases). Germline V CDR1 and CDR2: SGHAT, FQNNGV. The CDR3 length is 16 residues. V dropped 5 bases and J dropped 0 bases, with 17 bases sitting between them. CDR3 bases: TGTGCCAGCAGCCCCATCGCACGGAGGAGCTCCTACGAGCAGTACTTC. Amino acids: CASSPIARRSSYEQYF.

This clonotype was seen a few times. The chain is built from TRBV9 and TRBJ2-5; D may be TRBD1 (6 bases). Germline V gene data show CDR1 as SGDLS and CDR2 as YYNGEE. Trimming cost V 0 bases and J 4 bases, with 10 bases left between them. The CDR3 has 14 amino acids. CDR3 DNA: TGTGCCAGCAGCGTAGATTGGGGGCGAGAGACCCAGTACTTC. Its protein is CASSVDWGRETQYF.

V is TRBV7-3 and J is TRBJ2-4, with D possibly TRBD2 on 6 matching bases. With the DNA end fitting TRBJ2-7 better, the J assignment may be wrong. CDR1 SGHTA and CDR2 FQGTGA come from the germline V gene. This CDR3 contains 14 residues. The CDR3 spells CASSPGTSLGEQYF. For the CDR3, the DNA is TGTGCCAGCAGCCCGGGGACTTCGCTCGGCGAGCAGTACTTC.

For the CDR3, the DNA is TGCAGCGCCGACGGGCCTCCTGGAGCTTTCTTT. This encodes CSADGPPGAFF. The rearrangement joins TRBV29-1 to TRBJ1-1; the D is unclear. Per the germline V gene, CDR1 is SQVTM and CDR2 is ANQGSEA. The CDR3 totals 11 residues. V gave up 7 bases and J gave up 10 bases, with 16 bases separating them. The complete variable domain, with remaining parts taken from reference TRBV29-1 and TRBJ1-1, reads SAVISQKPSRDICQRGTSLTIQCQVDSQVTMMFWYRQQPGQSLTLIATANQGSEATYESGFVIDKFPISRPNLTFSTLTVSNMSPEDSSIYLCSADGPPGAFFGQGTRLTVV.

The chain employs TRBV18 and TRBJ1-4; D gene uncertain. V gave up 3 bases and J gave up 4 bases, with 12 bases separating them. The CDR3 spans 15 residues. Germline V gene data show CDR1 as KGHSH and CDR2 as LQKENI. The CDR3, as DNA: TGTGCCAGCTCACCTAGAGTGGGGAATAATGAAAAACTGTTTTTT. Protein: CASSPRVGNNEKLFF.

The V gene is TRBV27, the J gene TRBJ2-7; 8 bases agree with TRBD1. Gene TRBJ2-5 matches the end of the DNA better, so the J call may be wrong. There are 14 residues in the CDR3. The germline V gene has CDR1 MNHEY and CDR2 SMNVEV (reference sequence). The CDR3 sequence: CASSPDRARQTQYF. CDR3 DNA sequence: TGTGCCAGCAGTCCGGACAGGGCTCGGCAGACCCAGTACTTC.

This sequence joins TRBV25-1 and TRBJ1-3; D gene ambiguous. Germline assignment: CDR1 MGHDK and CDR2 SYGVNS. Trimming removed 3 bases from V and 6 bases from J, with 12 bases in between. The CDR3 contains 14 residues. Here the CDR3 DNA reads TGTGCCAGCAGTGATCCCGGACTGGCAAACACCATATATTTT. This gives the protein CASSDPGLANTIYF.

The rearrangement links TRBV4-3 to TRBJ2-2; TRBD2 agrees at 13 bases. V lost 0 bases, J lost 4 bases, and 8 bases stayed unmatched. This CDR3 has 19 amino acids. The germline CDR1 and CDR2 sequences are LGHNA and YSLEER. The CDR3 region is CASSQEVLAGGPGTGELFF. The DNA for the CDR3 is TGCGCCAGCAGCCAAGAAGTACTAGCGGGAGGGCCCGGCACCGGGGAGCTGTTTTTT.

This sequence joins TRBV9 and TRBJ2-1; TRBD1 matches 8 bases. The V gene's germline CDR1 is SGDLS and CDR2 YYNGEE. V lost 3 bases, J lost 4 bases, and 3 bases stayed unmatched. The CDR3 is made up of 14 amino acids. The CDR3 DNA sequence: TGTGCCAGCAGCGCCGGGACAGGTTACAATGAGCAGTTCTTC. Its translation: CASSAGTGYNEQFF.

This clonotype has a handful of counts. The chain recombines TRBV6-1 with TRBJ2-1; a possible D gene is TRBD1 (6 bases). Trimming shortened V by 6 bases and J by 7 bases, and 19 bases separated the two germline ends. From germline, CDR1 is MNHNS and CDR2 SASEGT. CDR3 length: 15 amino acids. The CDR3 reads CASRPQGPPSNEQFF. The CDR3 DNA reads as TGTGCCAGCAGGCCACAGGGTCCCCCAAGTAATGAGCAGTTCTTC.

J is TRBJ2-2 and V is TRBV13; D gene ambiguous. The germline V and J ends were trimmed by 6 bases and 8 bases, with 10 bases remaining between them. The CDR3 consists of 12 residues. Germline CDR1 is PRHDT and CDR2 is FYEKMQ (reference sequence). The DNA of the CDR3 is TGTGCCAGCAGTCGTAGAGCTGGGGAGCTGTTTTTT. It translates to CASSRRAGELFF.

There are many counts of this clonotype. V and J are TRBV4-3 and TRBJ2-7; D uncertain. This CDR3 has 14 residues. Germline CDR1 and CDR2: LGHNA and YSLEER. V dropped 4 bases and J dropped 2 bases, with 12 bases sitting between them. The CDR3 sequence: CASSPFIGTYEQYF. The CDR3 nucleotides read TGCGCCAGCAGCCCCTTCATAGGAACCTACGAGCAGTACTTC.

In this sample, this clonotype turned up once. The chain joins TRBV27 to TRBJ2-1; 9 nucleotides line up with TRBD2. The J call may be incorrect, as the DNA end agrees better with TRBJ2-7. Germline CDR1 reads MNHEY; CDR2 reads SMNVEV (reference sequence). This CDR3 region has 15 residues. CDR3 DNA sequence: TGTGCCAGCAGTTCATTAGCGGGGGCCACCTACGAGCAGTACTTC. Translating it yields CASSSLAGATYEQYF.

This chain links TRBV4-3 with TRBJ2-7; D is unresolved. Germline V gives CDR1 LGHNA, CDR2 YSLEER. V lost 0 bases to trimming and J lost 5 bases, with 11 bases between them. This CDR3 contains 14 residues. Written as DNA, the CDR3 is TGCGCCAGCAGCCAAGATAATCCTGGGCACGAGCAGTACTTC. Amino acids: CASSQDNPGHEQYF.